The 24 T cell receptor beta chains below come from one sample, sequenced in a study of memory CD8 T cells in hepatitis C reinfection. Time point given: pre-reinfection, 55 to 20 weeks before reinfection detection. No in vitro expansion preceded TCR sequencing of the sorted cells. Measured with immunoSEQ multiplex PCR; TCRdb has only the in-frame clones, and not every one. The repertoire includes approximately 50,000 clones, around nine tenths of them detected once, and 1% sits in the top ten. Sequencing used naive CD8+ T cells sorted from blood. The origin of the receptors is a young man with hepatitis C virus infection.

CDR3 in DNA: TGTGCCAGCAGCTTAGGCGGGGGGGAGGGAGAGACCCAGTACTTC. Translation gives CASSLGGGEGETQYF. The V gene is TRBV7-6, the J gene TRBJ2-5, with TRBD2 matching over 9 bases. The V and J ends lost 1 base and 4 bases, in that order; junction bases with no gene match: 4. CDR3 length: 15 amino acids. The germline CDR1 and CDR2 sequences are SGHVS and FNYEAQ.

This clone was detected once. This chain uses TRBV4-1 with TRBJ1-2; no firm D call. Germline V lookup: CDR1 MGHRA, CDR2 YSYEKL. The CDR3 has 16 residues. V was trimmed by 0 bases and J by 4 bases, leaving 15 bases between them. The CDR3 DNA reads as TGCGCCAGCAGCCAAGATCTAAGCACCTTCCCCTATGGCTACACCTTC. Translating gives CASSQDLSTFPYGYTF.

The J gene is TRBJ1-6, the V gene TRBV7-9; 10 nucleotides align to TRBD1. The V segment lost 5 bases and the J segment 0 bases; nucleotides outside the gene matches: 10. Germline V gene data show CDR1 as SEHNR and CDR2 as FQNEAQ (reference sequence). The CDR3 spans 19 residues. CDR3 sequence reads: CASSPGTGDLSSYNSPLHF. The CDR3 region has the DNA TGTGCCAGCAGCCCCGGGACAGGGGATTTGAGCTCCTATAATTCACCCCTCCACTTT.

The chain recombines TRBV19 with TRBJ1-1; 8 bases are shared with TRBD1. The CDR3 totals 15 residues. CDR1 and CDR2 (germline): LNHDA, SQIVND (reference sequence). The trim removed 1 base at V and 5 bases at J, leaving 6 bases unmatched. CDR3 loop: CASSIVPGGETEAFF. In nucleotides, the CDR3 is TGTGCCAGTAGTATAGTGCCAGGGGGCGAGACTGAAGCTTTCTTT. Supplemented by reference TRBV19 and TRBJ1-1, the full variable domain reads DGGITQSPKYLFRKEGQNVTLSCEQNLNHDAMYWYRQDPGQGLRLIYYSQIVNDFQKGDIAEGYSVSREKKESFPLTVTSAQKNPTAFYLCASSIVPGGETEAFFGQGTRLTVV.

The J gene is TRBJ2-5, the V gene TRBV27; 7 bases match TRBD1. Germline-derived CDR1 and CDR2 are MNHEY and SMNVEV (reference sequence). The CDR3 loop spans 14 amino acids. V shed 4 bases, J shed 1 base, and the junction held 3 bases outside the gene matches. The CDR3 here is CASSSRDSQETQYF. CDR3 in DNA: TGTGCCAGCAGTTCCCGGGACAGCCAAGAGACCCAGTACTTC.

J is TRBJ1-1 and V is TRBV19; no firm D call. CDR3 length: 13 amino acids. Germline CDR1 reads LNHDA; CDR2 reads SQIVND (reference sequence). The V and J ends lost 4 bases and 4 bases respectively, with 10 bases between them. The CDR3 DNA reads as TGTGCCAGTAGTAGCCCCGCGGGCACTGAAGCTTTCTTT. Translated, it gives CASSSPAGTEAFF.

J is TRBJ2-2 and V is TRBV4-3, with TRBD2 matching over 7 bases. The CDR3 loop spans 18 amino acids. Per the germline V gene, CDR1 is LGHNA and CDR2 is YSLEER. After removal of 1 base from V and 4 bases from J, the junction contained 12 bases not matched to a gene. CDR3 amino acids: CASSQAHIGGSGTGELFF. The CDR3 coding sequence is TGCGCCAGCAGCCAAGCTCACATCGGGGGGAGCGGCACCGGGGAGCTGTTTTTT.

V is TRBV19 and J is TRBJ2-1; D remains ambiguous. Trimming removed 3 bases from V and 7 bases from J, with 4 bases in between. The CDR3 covers 11 residues. Germline V gene sequence: CDR1 LNHDA, CDR2 SQIVND (reference sequence). The CDR3 sequence: CASSISNEQFF. CDR3 DNA sequence: TGTGCCAGTAGTATTTCTAATGAGCAGTTCTTC. The full variable domain, completed using reference TRBV19 and TRBJ2-1, is DGGITQSPKYLFRKEGQNVTLSCEQNLNHDAMYWYRQDPGQGLRLIYYSQIVNDFQKGDIAEGYSVSREKKESFPLTVTSAQKNPTAFYLCASSISNEQFFGPGTRLTVL.

V is TRBV9 and J is TRBJ2-3; 7 nucleotides align to TRBD2. The CDR3 contains 14 residues. The germline V gene has CDR1 SGDLS and CDR2 YYNGEE. V lost 5 bases, J lost 1 base, and 4 bases stayed unmatched. CDR3 region: CASSEAGRTDTQYF. CDR3 DNA: TGTGCCAGCAGTGAAGCGGGGCGCACAGATACGCAGTATTTT.

This chain uses TRBV28 with TRBJ1-1; D gene unclear. Germline V lookup: CDR1 MDHEN, CDR2 SYDVKM. The CDR3 totals 14 residues. V gave up 6 bases and J gave up 2 bases, with 13 bases separating them. CDR3 region: CASRPDLANTEAFF. The CDR3 coding sequence is TGTGCCAGCAGACCCGACCTAGCAAACACTGAAGCTTTCTTT.

The chain employs TRBV9 and TRBJ2-6; 7 nucleotides align to TRBD2. The trim removed 4 bases at V and 4 bases at J, leaving 11 bases unmatched. CDR3 length: 17 amino acids. Germline V gene sequence: CDR1 SGDLS, CDR2 YYNGEE. This CDR3 reads CASSSGIGRSGANVLTF. The CDR3 DNA reads as TGTGCCAGCAGCTCAGGGATCGGGAGGAGCGGGGCCAACGTCCTGACTTTC.

The chain joins TRBV30 to TRBJ2-2; possibly TRBD2 for D (5 bases). Germline CDR1 GTSNPN, CDR2 SVGIG (reference sequence). The CDR3 runs to 17 residues. Between the trimmed V and J ends, which lost 0 bases and 0 bases, there was a span of 14 bases. In DNA form, the CDR3 reads TGTGCCTGGAGTGTGGGCGTAGAGGGAGCGAACACCGGGGAGCTGTTTTTT. This encodes CAWSVGVEGANTGELFF.

The V and J genes are TRBV9 and TRBJ1-1; the D gene is possibly TRBD1 (5 bases). The CDR3 consists of 14 residues. Germline assignment: CDR1 SGDLS and CDR2 YYNGEE. Trimming took off 3 bases at V and 3 bases at J, with 12 bases between the two ends. The CDR3 is CASSASARDTEAFF. For the CDR3, the DNA is TGTGCCAGCAGCGCTTCCGCCAGGGACACTGAAGCTTTCTTT.

J is TRBJ2-7 and V is TRBV18, with 10 bases matching TRBD2. The V and J ends lost 6 bases and 3 bases, in that order; junction bases with no gene match: 5. Germline-derived CDR1 and CDR2 are KGHSH and LQKENI. The CDR3 runs 14 residues. The CDR3 DNA sequence: TGTGCCAGCTCGCTAGCGGGAGCGGGCTACGAGCAGTACTTC. Its protein is CASSLAGAGYEQYF.

The chain joins TRBV29-1 to TRBJ2-3, with D tentatively TRBD1 (5 bases). The CDR3 loop spans 17 amino acids. Germline CDR1 is SQVTM and CDR2 is ANQGSEA. V lost 0 bases and J 4 bases, leaving 20 bases between the germline ends. CDR3 region: CSVEDLLGQGWADTQYF. The CDR3 nucleotides are TGCAGCGTTGAAGATCTTCTGGGCCAGGGTTGGGCAGATACGCAGTATTTT.

V and J are TRBV19 and TRBJ2-7; TRBD2 matches 10 bases. The germline CDR1 and CDR2 sequences are LNHDA and SQIVND (reference sequence). CDR3 length equals 15 residues. With V trimmed by 6 bases and J by 4 bases, 9 bases remained unmatched. The CDR3 reads CASRGLAAGGYEQYF. The CDR3 DNA is TGTGCCAGTAGGGGATTGGCAGCGGGAGGGTACGAGCAGTACTTC.

V and J are TRBV27 and TRBJ1-2, with TRBD1 matching 9 bases. The CDR3 extends over 14 amino acids. V trimming: 6 bases; J trimming: 4 bases; junction bases outside the gene matches: 6. The V gene's germline CDR1 is MNHEY and CDR2 SMNVEV (reference sequence). CDR3 nucleotide sequence: TGTGCCAGCAGGGGAACAGGGGGCCTCTATGGCTACACCTTC. It translates to CASRGTGGLYGYTF.

The gene calls are TRBV19 and TRBJ1-2; D perhaps matches TRBD1 (6 bases). The V and J ends lost 5 bases and 10 bases respectively, with 17 bases between them. The CDR3 runs 13 residues. CDR1 is LNHDA, CDR2 SQIVND, per germline (reference sequence). The CDR3 DNA follows: TGTGCCAGTAGTGATCCCAGGGGCCCTGACTACACCTTC. The encoded protein is CASSDPRGPDYTF.

This rearrangement joins TRBV6-5 to TRBJ1-1; D is unclear. With 7 bases removed from V and 6 bases from J, the gap between germline ends came to 18 bases. The CDR3 has 14 residues. Germline assignment: CDR1 MNHEY and CDR2 SVGAGI. CDR3 sequence: CASIEPGWAPEAFF. CDR3 in DNA: TGTGCCAGCATAGAACCCGGTTGGGCTCCTGAAGCTTTCTTT.

The rearrangement uses TRBV7-6 and TRBJ2-1; 9 nucleotides align to TRBD2. After removal of 4 bases from V and 0 bases from J, the junction contained 10 bases not matched to a gene. Germline V CDR1 and CDR2: SGHVS, FNYEAQ. The CDR3 has 18 residues. This CDR3 reads CASSSRMREGRSYNEQFF. The CDR3 DNA reads as TGTGCCAGCAGCTCGCGGATGCGGGAGGGCCGCTCCTACAATGAGCAGTTCTTC.

This rearrangement joins TRBV5-1 to TRBJ2-3; TRBD2 is a possible D gene (6 bases). Germline CDR1 SGHRS, CDR2 YFSETQ. Trimming stripped 4 bases from V and 0 bases from J, with 18 bases between. The CDR3 has 17 residues. The DNA for the CDR3 is TGCGCCAGCAGCATGAGATTTTCGGCGGGGAGCACAGATACGCAGTATTTT. It is translated as CASSMRFSAGSTDTQYF.

This CDR3 is CASSRTGDQPQHF. CDR3 nucleotides: TGTGCCAGCAGTCGGACAGGGGATCAGCCCCAGCATTTT. J is TRBJ1-5 and V is TRBV27, with 9 bases matching TRBD1. J gave up 5 bases and V 5 bases, and 1 base lay outside the gene matches. The CDR3 is made up of 13 amino acids. Germline V lookup: CDR1 MNHEY, CDR2 SMNVEV (reference sequence).

This chain's CDR3 is CASSSGSPLYNEQFF. CDR3 bases: TGTGCCAGCAGCAGCGGGAGCCCGCTCTACAATGAGCAGTTCTTC. The chain employs TRBV27 and TRBJ2-1; TRBD2 aligns across 8 bases. J lost 3 bases, V lost 6 bases, and 7 bases had no gene match. Per germline, CDR1 MNHEY and CDR2 SMNVEV (reference sequence). This CDR3 region has 15 residues.

In this sample, this clone turned up once. This chain's CDR3 is CASSIGFGRGHDGYTF. The CDR3 DNA follows: TGTGCCAGTAGTATAGGGTTCGGCAGGGGGCACGATGGCTACACCTTC. This chain connects TRBV19 to TRBJ1-2; 8 nucleotides line up with TRBD1. CDR3 length: 16 amino acids. Trimming at V came to 1 base and at J to 6 bases, leaving 10 bases not matched to a gene. Germline-derived CDR1 and CDR2 are LNHDA and SQIVND (reference sequence).